This T cell receptor beta chain was identified during a study of cytomegalovirus exposure and HLA in healthy donors. Across the study: An analysis done earlier identified more than 100 million unique TCR beta sequences from 200 million or so T cells. Study findings and constraints: Common viral pathogens seemed to be connected with several of the most significant clusters, according to a later analysis. The study flagged about 150 TCR beta chains as cytomegalovirus-associated.

The CDR3 consists of 17 residues. Trimming took off 0 bases at V and 6 bases at J, with 17 bases between the two ends. Germline V gives CDR1 LGHNA, CDR2 YNFKEQ. To note about this clone: Its antigen is unidentified.

PCR employed 60 Vbeta and 13 Jbeta primers. Study processing details: The authors later counted 75 million to 90 million unique TCR beta chains, some 11 million of them shared. Assay used: immunoSEQ multiplex PCR; TCRdb lists only in-frame clones, some missing. That table is the source of V, J and clone size, and D and trimming were worked out from the DNA. This sample carries around 200,000 clones, with about 0.81% going to the ten biggest clones. The material sequenced was PBMCs. The gene calls are TRBV4-2 and TRBJ2-2; D unclear. The clonotype originates from a woman younger than 30 in good health and CMV-seropositive. The CDR3 here is CASSQDFLGSIPGELFF. CDR3 in DNA: TGTGCCAGCAGCCAAGACTTTTTGGGCTCCATCCCCGGGGAGCTGTTTTTT.